The rows below give T cell receptor beta chains drawn from one sample of a study of glioma-infiltrating T cells after dendritic cell vaccination. Profiled with immunoSEQ multiplex PCR; TCRdb holds only in-frame clones, not every one. The sample carries around 92,000 clones, 65% to 85% recorded once. Sequences were derived from blood, sampled after dendritic cell vaccination. These receptors were collected from a human donor with glioblastoma. Both conserved end residues are part of each CDR3. The D gene is left open where the match is weak. The listing skips clone size in some rows; elsewhere it reads once, few, many or a size class.

>-|TRBV6-1|TRBJ2-7|-
TGTGCCAGCAGTGAAGACGTGATTAGGCAGCGGTACTTC
CASSEDVIRQRYF
>TRBD1|TRBV18|TRBJ2-2|-
TGTGCCAGCTCACCACCGGGACAGGGATACAACACCGGGGAGCTGTTTTTT
CASSPPGQGYNTGELFF
>TRBD1|TRBV5-1|TRBJ2-1|-
TGCGCCAGCAGCTTTATACTAGACAGGGTCGTAATCAATGAGCAGTTCTTC
CASSFILDRVVINEQFF
>-|TRBV5-4|TRBJ2-3|-
TGTGCCAGCAGCTTGGGTACAGGGTCCAGCACAGATACGCAGTATTTT
CASSLGTGSSTDTQYF
>-|TRBV6-1|TRBJ1-1|few
TGTGCCAGCAGAGAGACAGGAACCCCAAACACTGAAGCTTTCTTT
CASRETGTPNTEAFF
>-|TRBV9|TRBJ2-2|-
TGTGCCAGCAGCCCGTCCGCGGGGAACACCGGGGAGCTGTTTTTT
CASSPSAGNTGELFF
>TRBD2|TRBV5-1|TRBJ2-1|few
TGCGCCAGCAGCTGGGGGGGGAGCTCCTACAATGAGCAGTTCTTC
CASSWGGSSYNEQFF
>-|TRBV19|TRBJ2-1|-
TGTGCCAGTAAAACTTCTCCAGGGAGGAATGAGCAGTTCTTC
CASKTSPGRNEQFF
>TRBD1|TRBV4-1|TRBJ1-1|-
TGCGCCAGCAGCCACTTTACAGGGGACACTGAAGCTTTCTTT
CASSHFTGDTEAFF
>TRBD1|TRBV5-6|TRBJ1-2|-
TGTGCCAGCAGCTTCACAGGGGGCAGATATGGCTACACCTTC
CASSFTGGRYGYTF
>-|TRBV4-1|TRBJ1-5|-
TGCGCCAGCAGCCCGAGGAGGGTAACGAGCAATCAGCCCCAGCATTTT
CASSPRRVTSNQPQHF
>TRBD1|TRBV10-2|TRBJ1-1|-
TGCGCCAGCAGTAACAGGGGGAGTGACACTGAAGCTTTCTTT
CASSNRGSDTEAFF
>TRBD2|TRBV5-5|TRBJ2-3|-
TGTGCCAGCAGCTTGGAAATTAGCGGGAGCCCAGATACGCAGTATTTT
CASSLEISGSPDTQYF
>-|TRBV30|TRBJ1-1|-
TGTGCCTGGAGGGTTAGACAGGCCAGGGGCACTGAAGCTTTCTTT
CAWRVRQARGTEAFF
>-|TRBV28|TRBJ1-1|-
TGTGCCAGCAGTTTTTCCCTGGGGGGGGCGCGCACTGAAGCTTTCTTT
CASSFSLGGARTEAFF
>TRBD1|TRBV11-2|TRBJ1-2|few
TGTGCCAGCAGCCCGGGGACAGGGGGGTACTATGGCTACACCTTC
CASSPGTGGYYGYTF
>TRBD2|TRBV5-1|TRBJ2-3|once
TGCGCCAGCAGCTTGGCTTTGGGAGGGACAGATACGCAGTATTTT
CASSLALGGTDTQYF
>-|TRBV12-5|TRBJ1-5|-
TGTGCTAGTGGTGTTCCGGACATCAGCAATCAGCCCCAGCATTTT
CASGVPDISNQPQHF
>-|TRBV2|TRBJ1-6|-
TGTGCCAGCAAGGGCCGAGGGATACCTTCACCCCTCCACTTT
CASKGRGIPSPLHF
>-|TRBV27|TRBJ1-2|-
TGTGCCAGCAGTTTCGGAGTTACCTATGGCTACACCTTC
CASSFGVTYGYTF
>-|TRBV6-1|TRBJ1-3|few
TGTGCCAGCAGTGAAGCGTTTAGGCAGGGGAGTGGAAACACCATATATTTT
CASSEAFRQGSGNTIYF
>-|TRBV4-1|TRBJ2-7|few
TGCGCCAGCAGCCAAGATCATCAGTCGGCAGGTCGAGCCCACGAGCAGTACTTC
CASSQDHQSAGRAHEQYF
>TRBD2|TRBV6-1|TRBJ2-1|-
TGCCTGACTAGCGGGAGGTTGGGTGAGCAGTTCTTC
CLTSGRLGEQFF
>TRBD1|TRBV7-9|TRBJ2-1|few
TGTGCCAGCAGCCCCGGACAGGGATCACCCTACAATGAGCAGTTCTTC
CASSPGQGSPYNEQFF
>TRBD1|TRBV5-1|TRBJ1-2|once
TGCGCCAGCAGCTTGCGCGAAGGGGGACGGACAGGAGATGGCTACACCTTC
CASSLREGGRTGDGYTF
>-|TRBV18|TRBJ2-3|few
TGTGCCAGCTCACCCATAGAAGCAGATACGCAGTATTTT
CASSPIEADTQYF
>TRBD1|TRBV5-1|TRBJ2-5|-
TGCGCCAGCAGCCCACCCCCCGGGACAGGGGCCAGGGGGACCCAGTACTTC
CASSPPPGTGARGTQYF
>TRBD2|TRBV7-2|TRBJ2-3|-
TGTGCCAGCAGCTCTGGCGGGAGGCCCACAGATACGCAGTATTTT
CASSSGGRPTDTQYF
>-|TRBV11-2|TRBJ2-6|-
TGTGCCAGCAGCTTCCCGACAGCGCCCTACTCTGGGGCCAACGTCCTGACTTTC
CASSFPTAPYSGANVLTF
>TRBD1|TRBV27|TRBJ2-7|-
TGTGCCAGCAGTCTAACCGGGACAGTGAGCTACGAGCAGTACTTC
CASSLTGTVSYEQYF
>-|TRBV5-6|TRBJ1-1|-
TGTGCCAGCAACTCCGAACTCGGGAACACTGAAGCTTTCTTT
CASNSELGNTEAFF
>-|TRBV9|TRBJ2-3|-
TGTGCCAGCAGCGTAGAACTTTCAGGTCCCCTCACAGATACGCAGTATTTT
CASSVELSGPLTDTQYF
>-|TRBV28|TRBJ1-1|-
TGTGCCAGCAGTATACCCCAGGGGTGGGCTAGCGCTTTCTTT
CASSIPQGWASAFF
>-|TRBV5-1|TRBJ2-6|-
TGCGCCAGTCATTACGGTAGCTCTGGGGCCAACGTCCTGACTTTC
CASHYGSSGANVLTF
>TRBD1|TRBV28|TRBJ2-7|-
TGTGCCAGCTCTGGGGGACAGCATGAGCAGTACTTC
CASSGGQHEQYF
>-|TRBV5-1|TRBJ2-2|-
TGCGCCAGCAGCCCCCTCCCGCGAGCGCCGAACACCGGGGAGCTGTTTTTT
CASSPLPRAPNTGELFF
>-|TRBV7-8|TRBJ2-2|-
TGTGCCAGCAGCACCTACAGGGCCGGGGAGCTGTTTTTT
CASSTYRAGELFF
>TRBD1|TRBV6-1|TRBJ2-7|-
TGTGCCAGCAGGTCGACAGGGCAGGCCGAGCAGTACTTC
CASRSTGQAEQYF
>TRBD1|TRBV28|TRBJ2-7|-
TGTGCCAGCAGTTTGGGGCAGGGGGTGGGGAACGAGCAGTACTTC
CASSLGQGVGNEQYF
>-|TRBV7-9|TRBJ1-3|-
TGTGCCAGCAGCTTACAGGGACTTGCCGGAAACACCATATATTTT
CASSLQGLAGNTIYF
>-|TRBV19|TRBJ2-2|-
TGTGCCAGTAGTCTCCGGACCGGGGAGCTGTTTTTT
CASSLRTGELFF
>TRBD1|TRBV10-3|TRBJ1-2|few
TGTGCCATCAGCCTGACAGGGGACCCCACATCCTACTATGGCTACACCTTC
CAISLTGDPTSYYGYTF
>TRBD2|TRBV12-5|TRBJ2-7|-
TGTGCTAGTGGTTCCCTAGCGGGGGGCGAGCAGTACTTC
CASGSLAGGEQYF
>TRBD1|TRBV7-9|TRBJ1-1|once
TGTGCCAGCAGCTCACAGGGGTTTACTGAAGCTTTCTTT
CASSSQGFTEAFF